This T cell receptor beta chain was identified in a study of T cell repertoires in cytomegalovirus infection. The study, taken as a whole, reports: Dominant in the ex vivo response were TCR beta clonotypes restricted by HLA-C and specific for CMV.

TCRdb re-called the reads through MiXCR, storing one row per CDR3 protein. The sample yields about 300,000 distinct CDR3 sequences, 9.6% seen once. Germline CDR1 reads DFQATT; CDR2 reads SNEGSKA (reference sequence). V was trimmed by 3 bases and J by 4 bases, leaving 7 bases between them. This CDR3 is 12 amino acids long. Worth noting for this clonotype: The antigen remains unidentified.

This clonotype was obtained from a human donor in good health (CMV status not recorded). Some clones in this sample may be carry-over from other donors' samples. Sequencing used PBMCs. V and J are TRBV20-1 and TRBJ1-5; D uncertain. The CDR3 nucleotides read TGCAGTGCTAGCGCGTTTAATCAGCCCCAGCATTTT. Protein product: CSASAFNQPQHF.